This paragraph reports one TCR beta chain. Clones were sequenced by immunoSEQ multiplex PCR, and TCRdb holds only the in-frame ones, with some missing. The table has around 270,000 clones, 75% to 90% seen once. The data originate from a study of blood T cell repertoires in COVID-19. Germline values: CDR1 MNHEY, CDR2 SMNVEV (reference sequence). Trimming removed 4 bases from V and 0 bases from J; junction bases left unmatched: 1. The CDR3 has 14 amino acids. The clonotype was recovered from a woman between 40 and 50 years old who had been exposed to COVID-19. The specimen sequenced was PBMCs or T cells enriched from blood (not recorded which). The V and J genes are TRBV27 and TRBJ1-2; 8 bases are a match to TRBD1. The CDR3 DNA sequence: TGTGCCAGCAGTTGGACAGGGCCTAACTATGGCTACACCTTC. This encodes CASSWTGPNYGYTF.